This entry features one TCR beta chain sequence. Its antigen is unidentified. At one boundary the junction diverges from the germline segment, which might be a read error. This library used roughly 370 ng RNA and molecular barcoded adaptors spanning alpha/delta and beta/gamma chains. TCRdb used MiXCR to reprocess the reads, holding one entry per CDR3 protein. This table has about 58,000 distinct CDR3 sequences, roughly 12% appearing once. Bone marrow was sampled from every patient at the time of active disease. This entry is derived from a study of read filtering for tumor transcriptome and immune sequencing. Study overall: Among patients, some 17 were male and 14 female, aged about 47 to 80 (mean about 70).

Findings and caveats of the study: The sorted CD138-negative fraction was a mixed bone marrow immune population, not purified T cells. Compared with RNA-seq, IR-seq gave much higher clonotype depth and reliability.

CDR1 is LNHDA, CDR2 SQIVND, per germline (reference sequence). The CDR3 has 15 residues. The source is a donor over 35 with multiple myeloma. V gene TRBV19 combines with J gene TRBJ2-3; D is possibly TRBD2 (6 bases). The source material was a population of CD138-negative cells sorted from bone marrow. The DNA for the CDR3 is TGTGCCAGTAGTTATAGGGCGGGGAGCACAGATACGCCGTATTTT. Residues: CASSYRAGSTDTPYF.